This T cell receptor (beta chain) was profiled in a study of CD8 T cells in Susac syndrome. Sequencing of TCR beta was performed on blood CD8+ T cells and on blood CD4+ T cells. Isolation of CD8+ and CD4+ T cells was performed negatively, whereas enrichment of TEMRA cells was done by FACS. With random hexamers, roughly 0.45 to 1 ug RNA was reverse transcribed. The immunoSEQ assay covered 54 Vbeta and 13 Jbeta segments for CDR3. Each CDR3 protein gets one entry after TCRdb re-called the immunoSEQ multiplex PCR reads with MiXCR. The table has roughly 120,000 distinct CDR3 sequences, 94% seen once; the top ten hold approximately 0.12%. Looked up from germline, CDR1 is KGHSH and CDR2 is LQKENI. J lost 4 bases, V lost 4 bases, and 4 bases had no gene match. CDR3 size: 14 residues.

This receptor was obtained from a human donor with multiple sclerosis. This chain joins TRBV18 and TRBJ2-4; 7 nucleotides agree with TRBD1. Sequencing used CD4+ T cells from PBMCs. The CDR3 nucleotides are TGTGCCAGCTCACTCCGGGACAGTAAAAACATTCAGTACTTC. It is translated as CASSLRDSKNIQYF.